Shown below are 20 T cell receptor beta chains from a single sample sequenced in a study of blood T cell repertoires in COVID-19. TCRdb's table, derived via immunoSEQ multiplex PCR, lists solely in-frame clones and lacks some. The sample lists 180,000 or so clones; roughly 76% were seen once. Sequencing input: peripheral blood. The receptors derive from a woman between 35 and 50 years old with COVID-19, enrolled during active disease.

V usage is TRBV14 and J usage is TRBJ1-2, with no clear D. CDR1 is SGHDN and CDR2 is FVKESK in the germline V gene. There are 13 residues in the CDR3. V lost 1 base to trimming and J lost 9 bases, with 12 bases between them. Here the CDR3 reads CASSQGARIRYTF. The CDR3 DNA reads TGTGCCAGCAGCCAAGGGGCTCGGATCCGCTACACCTTC.

The chain joins TRBV4-2 to TRBJ2-1; TRBD1 matches at 9 bases. Trimming took 3 bases from V and 3 from J; bases not matched to a gene: 3. This CDR3 contains 15 residues. From germline, CDR1 is LGHNA and CDR2 YNFKEQ. In DNA form, the CDR3 reads TGTGCCAGCAGCCAGCGGGACAGGGACTACAATGAGCAGTTCTTC. Encoded protein: CASSQRDRDYNEQFF.

V is TRBV5-4 and J is TRBJ2-2; 7 positions match TRBD1. V lost 2 bases and J lost 3; bases outside the gene matches: 4. Germline lookup yields CDR1 SGHNT and CDR2 YYREEE (reference sequence). This CDR3 has 15 amino acids. The CDR3 DNA reads as TGTGCCAGCAGCTTTGACAGGGCGGACACCGGGGAGCTGTTTTTT. This sequence encodes CASSFDRADTGELFF. Looking up the rest from reference TRBV5-4 and TRBJ2-2 gives the full variable domain: ETGVTQSPTHLIKTRGQQVTLRCSSQSGHNTVSWYQQALGQGPQFIFQYYREEENGRGNFPPRFSGLQFPNYSSELNVNALELDDSALYLCASSFDRADTGELFFGEGSRLTVL.

The gene calls are TRBV3-1 (or the pseudogene TRBV3-2) and TRBJ2-1; D unresolved. Deletions cut 1 base from V and 5 bases from J, with 6 bases between. The CDR3 totals 13 residues. Germline-derived CDR1 and CDR2 are LGHDT and YNNKEL (reference sequence). Here the CDR3 reads CASSQGQHNEQFF. In nucleotides, the CDR3 is TGTGCCAGCAGCCAAGGACAACACAATGAGCAGTTCTTC.

Notes on this clone: The sample contains more than one DNA sequence encoding this CDR3. The chain joins TRBV2 to TRBJ1-1; TRBD1 matches 9 bases. Per the germline V gene, CDR1 is SNHLY and CDR2 is FYNNEI. J lost 2 bases, V lost 5 bases, and 0 bases had no gene match. The length of the CDR3 is 13 residues. The CDR3 sequence is CASSTGGNTEAFF. Here the CDR3 DNA reads TGTGCCAGCAGTACAGGGGGCAACACTGAAGCTTTCTTT.

On this clone: Other DNA sequences of this sample code for an identical CDR3. The rearrangement joins TRBV30 to TRBJ2-2; maybe TRBD2 (6 bases). Trimming stripped 3 bases from V and 0 bases from J, with 8 bases between. The CDR3 sequence is 14 residues long. Germline V gene data show CDR1 as GTSNPN and CDR2 as SVGIG (reference sequence). CDR3 sequence (DNA): TGTGCCTGGAGAGCGGGCTCGAACACCGGGGAGCTGTTTTTT. Its protein product is CAWRAGSNTGELFF.

This chain links TRBV3-1 (or the pseudogene TRBV3-2) with TRBJ2-3; possible D gene TRBD1, 5 bases. The CDR3 runs to 14 residues. V shed 1 base and J shed 6 bases, with 11 bases lying between them. Germline V gene data show CDR1 as LGHDT and CDR2 as YNNKEL (reference sequence). CDR3 DNA: TGTGCCAGCAGCCAAGTTAGGACAACCGATACGCAGTATTTT. Protein product: CASSQVRTTDTQYF.

The chain has TRBV7-8 and TRBJ2-5; no clear D gene. CDR3 size: 14 residues. CDR1 SGHVS and CDR2 FQNEAQ come from the germline V gene. V shed 3 bases and J shed 0 bases, with 8 bases lying between them. CDR3 loop: CASSFSRYQETQYF. Written as DNA, the CDR3 is TGTGCCAGCAGCTTCTCGCGGTACCAAGAGACCCAGTACTTC.

This rearrangement joins TRBV27 to TRBJ2-2, with TRBD1 matching over 8 bases. CDR3 length equals 13 residues. Losses at the gene ends were 5 bases for V and 6 bases for J; bases not matched to a gene: 2. Germline V gives CDR1 MNHEY, CDR2 SMNVEV (reference sequence). The DNA of the CDR3 is TGTGCCAGCAGTCCACAGGGGGCCGGGGAGCTGTTTTTT. This codes for CASSPQGAGELFF.

The V gene is TRBV30, the J gene TRBJ2-5; 10 bases fit TRBD1. From germline, CDR1 is GTSNPN and CDR2 SVGIG (reference sequence). V was pared by 1 base and J by 3 bases, with 5 bases of the junction left unmatched. CDR3 size: 15 residues. CDR3 region: CAWSDDRGLKETQYF. CDR3 bases: TGTGCCTGGAGTGATGACAGGGGGCTTAAAGAGACCCAGTACTTC.

The chain is built from TRBV14 and TRBJ1-1; no clear D. V lost 1 base, J lost 2 bases, and 11 bases lay in between. This CDR3 contains 15 residues. Germline CDR1 reads SGHDN; CDR2 reads FVKESK. Here the CDR3 reads CASSQAGTRNTEAFF. The CDR3 nucleotides are TGTGCCAGCAGCCAAGCGGGAACCCGAAACACTGAAGCTTTCTTT.

Here the CDR3 DNA reads TGTGCCAGCAGTGCGTTGGCTAGCGGAAATCGGGAAAACATTCAGTACTTC. It translates to CASSALASGNRENIQYF. The chain has TRBV2 and TRBJ2-4, with 7 bases fitting TRBD2. V gave up 4 bases and J gave up 5 bases; unmatched junction bases: 14. The CDR3 is 17 amino acids. The germline gives CDR1 SNHLY, CDR2 FYNNEI. The full variable domain, its missing parts supplied by reference TRBV2 and TRBJ2-4, is EPEVTQTPSHQVTQMGQEVILRCVPISNHLYFYWYRQILGQKVEFLVSFYNNEISEKSEIFDDQFSVERPDGSNFTLKIRSTKLEDSAMYFCASSALASGNRENIQYFGAGTRLSVL.

In this sample, this clone turned up once. Other DNA sequences in the sample encode the same CDR3. The chain couples TRBV5-1 to TRBJ2-7; D perhaps matches TRBD1 (6 bases). Trimming took off 2 bases at V and 2 bases at J, with 11 bases between the two ends. CDR1 and CDR2 (germline): SGHRS, YFSETQ. The CDR3 is 14 amino acids. CDR3 coding DNA: TGCGCCAGCAGCTTACAGGGTAGTACCTACGAGCAGTACTTC. This gives the protein CASSLQGSTYEQYF. Full variable domain (rest looked up from reference TRBV5-1 and TRBJ2-7): KAGVTQTPRYLIKTRGQQVTLSCSPISGHRSVSWYQQTPGQGLQFLFEYFSETQRNKGNFPGRFSGRQFSNSRSEMNVSTLELGDSALYLCASSLQGSTYEQYFGPGTRLTVT.

The rearrangement joins TRBV19 to TRBJ2-3, with 8 bases fitting TRBD1. This CDR3 spans 15 amino acids. Germline assignment: CDR1 LNHDA and CDR2 SQIVND (reference sequence). The V and J ends lost 5 bases and 6 bases, in that order; junction bases with no gene match: 10. The CDR3 is CASSLGQGGVDTQYF. DNA for the CDR3: TGTGCCAGTAGTTTAGGACAGGGTGGTGTCGATACGCAGTATTTT.

This clone was observed a single time. The V call is TRBV7-6, the J call TRBJ2-7; 11 bases fit TRBD2. Germline trimming cut 5 bases from V and 1 base from J; bases unmatched to any gene: 10. In germline, CDR1 is SGHVS, CDR2 FNYEAQ. The CDR3 runs 17 residues. The CDR3 here is CASSLRSSGRRSYEQYF. The CDR3 nucleotides are TGTGCCAGCAGCCTGCGCTCTAGCGGGAGGCGGTCCTACGAGCAGTACTTC.

The chain is built from TRBV29-1 and TRBJ1-2; D perhaps matches TRBD1 (5 bases). This CDR3 region has 11 residues. CDR1 is SQVTM and CDR2 is ANQGSEA in the germline V gene. Trimming shortened V by 3 bases and J by 5 bases, and 7 bases separated the two germline ends. This CDR3 is CSVDRDYGYTF. The CDR3 DNA follows: TGCAGCGTTGACAGGGATTATGGCTACACCTTC.

The V call is TRBV5-5, the J call TRBJ2-3; D might be TRBD2 (5 bases). Germline CDR1 reads SGHKS; CDR2 reads YYEKEE (reference sequence). V shed 3 bases and J shed 5 bases, with 16 bases lying between them. The CDR3 consists of 15 residues. In DNA form, the CDR3 reads TGTGCCAGCAGCTCGGGGAGCGGAGTATTAGATACGCAGTATTTT. Translated, it gives CASSSGSGVLDTQYF.

This clone was counted only a few times. V and J are TRBV5-6 and TRBJ2-7; perhaps TRBD2 as D (5 bases). V was clipped by 4 bases and J by 4 bases, with 12 bases between them. Germline-derived CDR1 and CDR2 are SGHDT and YYEEEE. The CDR3 runs 13 residues. In DNA form, the CDR3 reads TGTGCCAGCAGCCTACAGAGCGGTTACGAGCAGTACTTC. Protein sequence: CASSLQSGYEQYF.

This sequence joins TRBV19 and TRBJ2-3, with D perhaps TRBD1 (5 bases). There are 15 residues in the CDR3. Trimming removed 7 bases from V and 5 bases from J, with 19 bases in between. Germline V gene sequence: CDR1 LNHDA, CDR2 SQIVND (reference sequence). The CDR3 loop is CASTSSQGLRDTQYF. For the CDR3, the DNA is TGTGCCAGTACCAGCTCCCAGGGTCTCCGAGATACGCAGTATTTT.

In DNA, the CDR3 is TGCAGCGTCTCTCCAGGGCCTGGCTACACCTTC. This codes for CSVSPGPGYTF. The chain joins TRBV29-1 to TRBJ1-2; D possibly corresponds to TRBD1 (5 bases). This CDR3 region has 11 residues. Germline CDR1 reads SQVTM; CDR2 reads ANQGSEA. V gave up 6 bases and J gave up 7 bases, with 12 bases separating them. Full variable domain (outside the CDR3, taken from reference TRBV29-1 and TRBJ1-2): SAVISQKPSRDICQRGTSLTIQCQVDSQVTMMFWYRQQPGQSLTLIATANQGSEATYESGFVIDKFPISRPNLTFSTLTVSNMSPEDSSIYLCSVSPGPGYTFGSGTRLTVV.